The text below deals with one T cell receptor (beta chain). Its antigen is currently unknown. Primed by a sample-barcoded 5' primer and a J-beta primer mix, a second PCR proceeded for roughly 7 to 12 cycles. All cDNA molecules were each tagged by a template-switch adaptor with 12 random nucleotides. Using its own MiXCR run on the 5' RACE reads, TCRdb lists one record per CDR3 protein. The profile shows about 1.8 million distinct CDR3 sequences, 49% of them singletons. This entry comes from a study of blood T cells in healthy people across ages. There are 15 residues in the CDR3. The germline V gene encodes CDR1 SGHTA and CDR2 FQGNSA. V was trimmed by 2 bases and J by 0 bases, leaving 11 bases between them. Each sample yielded at least 5 micrograms of PBMC total RNA. Study-level findings and limits: Roughly linear declines in TCR beta diversity per million T cells occurred with age. No conclusive comparison of naive versus antigen-experienced cells was possible with unsorted PBMCs.

The receptor was isolated from a woman in her thirties or forties in good health. Sequencing input: blood. The V call is TRBV7-2, the J call TRBJ2-7; possibly TRBD1 for D (6 bases). Written as DNA, the CDR3 is TGTGCCAGCAGCTTAAACGTCAGGGGCTCCTACGAGCAGTACTTC. Protein: CASSLNVRGSYEQYF. The full variable domain, completed using reference TRBV7-2 and TRBJ2-7, is GAGVSQSPSNKVTEKGKDVELRCDPISGHTALYWYRQSLGQGLEFLIYFQGNSAPDKSGLPSDRFSAERTGGSVSTLTIQRTQQEDSAVYLCASSLNVRGSYEQYFGPGTRLTVT.